The 24 T cell receptor beta chains below all came from one sample that was sequenced in a study of blood T cell repertoires in COVID-19. TCRdb's table, derived via immunoSEQ multiplex PCR, lists solely in-frame clones and lacks some. This table has some 180,000 clones, approximately 88% appearing once. Material for sequencing was peripheral blood. The receptor source for this set is a woman between 35 and 50 years old with COVID-19, enrolled during active disease.

The rearrangement links TRBV11-3 to TRBJ2-1; 10 nucleotides agree with TRBD2. Germline loops: CDR1 SGHNT, CDR2 YENEEA. The V and J ends lost 1 base and 4 bases, in that order; junction bases with no gene match: 4. This CDR3 has 16 amino acids. CDR3 in DNA: TGTGCCAGCAGCTTAGGGGGACTAGCGAGTTACAATGAGCAGTTCTTC. Protein product: CASSLGGLASYNEQFF.

The chain is built from TRBV2 and TRBJ1-6; D is unclear. Trimming took off 4 bases at V and 10 bases at J, with 11 bases between the two ends. There are 13 residues in the CDR3. Germline loops: CDR1 SNHLY, CDR2 FYNNEI. CDR3 protein: CASSGKPGSPLHF. The CDR3, as DNA: TGTGCCAGCAGTGGCAAACCGGGATCACCCCTCCACTTT. Based on the CDR3 plus reference TRBV2 and TRBJ1-6, the full variable domain is EPEVTQTPSHQVTQMGQEVILRCVPISNHLYFYWYRQILGQKVEFLVSFYNNEISEKSEIFDDQFSVERPDGSNFTLKIRSTKLEDSAMYFCASSGKPGSPLHFGNGTRLTVT.

This chain connects TRBV9 to TRBJ1-4, with 7 bases that match TRBD1. Trimming cost V 3 bases and J 8 bases; bases outside gene matches: 13. This CDR3 is built from 16 residues. The germline V gene encodes CDR1 SGDLS and CDR2 YYNGEE. Here the CDR3 DNA reads TGTGCCAGCAGCGAACAGGGGTCCCCTGGAGGAGAAAAACTGTTTTTT. It specifies CASSEQGSPGGEKLFF. The complete variable domain, with remaining parts taken from reference TRBV9 and TRBJ1-4, reads DSGVTQTPKHLITATGQRVTLRCSPRSGDLSVYWYQQSLDQGLQFLIQYYNGEERAKGNILERFSAQQFPDLHSELNLSSLELGDSALYFCASSEQGSPGGEKLFFGSGTQLSVL.

This clone was picked up one time. The V and J genes are TRBV10-1 and TRBJ1-6; weak D call: TRBD1 (6 bases). V lost 5 bases and J lost 11, with 13 bases in between. The CDR3 loop spans 13 amino acids. Germline V CDR1 and CDR2: WNHNN, SYGVQD (reference sequence). The CDR3 loop is CASSQTGLAPLHF. CDR3 sequence (DNA): TGCGCCAGCAGTCAGACAGGACTGGCACCCCTCCACTTT.

The chain uses TRBV5-4 and TRBJ1-1; 10 bases match TRBD1. Trimming removed 4 bases from V and 7 bases from J; junction bases left unmatched: 4. The CDR3 is 13 amino acids. Per germline, CDR1 SGHNT and CDR2 YYREEE (reference sequence). In nucleotides, the CDR3 is TGTGCCAGCAGCATCGGACAGGGGGTTGAAGCTTTCTTT. It translates to CASSIGQGVEAFF.

The chain joins TRBV7-9 to TRBJ2-7; D perhaps matches TRBD2 (6 bases). This CDR3 region has 15 residues. The V and J ends lost 0 bases and 3 bases respectively, with 12 bases between them. CDR1 SEHNR and CDR2 FQNEAQ come from the germline V gene (reference sequence). CDR3 in amino acids: CASSLAGGVDYEQYF. The DNA for the CDR3 is TGTGCCAGCAGCTTAGCGGGGGGAGTTGACTACGAGCAGTACTTC.

This chain uses TRBV18 with TRBJ2-7, with D tentatively TRBD1 (6 bases). CDR1 and CDR2 from the germline V gene are KGHSH and LQKENI. The CDR3 spans 12 residues. V dropped 4 bases and J dropped 3 bases, with 7 bases sitting between them. DNA for the CDR3: TGTGCCAGCTCACGGACAGACTACGAGCAGTACTTC. Its protein is CASSRTDYEQYF.

This clone has a handful of counts. CDR3 region: CASSSLAGQGLYEQYF. CDR3 DNA: TGTGCCAGCAGCTCCCTCGCGGGACAGGGACTTTACGAGCAGTACTTC. The chain employs TRBV11-2 and TRBJ2-7; 9 bases line up with TRBD1. The CDR3 loop spans 16 amino acids. Germline CDR1 and CDR2: SGHAT and FQNNGV. V lost 4 bases and J lost 4; bases outside the gene matches: 11.

This clone was recorded once. The chain combines TRBV29-1 with TRBJ1-2; 10 bases map to TRBD1. CDR3 size: 16 residues. V trimming: 1 base; J trimming: 4 bases; junction bases outside the gene matches: 9. Germline CDR1 reads SQVTM; CDR2 reads ANQGSEA. This chain's CDR3 is CSVEVFGTGEGYGYTF. CDR3 coding DNA: TGCAGCGTTGAAGTTTTTGGGACAGGGGAGGGCTATGGCTACACCTTC.

This chain uses TRBV27 with TRBJ2-3; TRBD2 agrees at 10 bases. V shed 7 bases and J 1 base; nucleotides not matched to a gene: 2. This CDR3 has 14 residues. Per the germline V gene, CDR1 is MNHEY and CDR2 is SMNVEV (reference sequence). CDR3 in amino acids: CASTSGGRTDTQYF. CDR3 nucleotides: TGTGCCAGCACTAGCGGGGGACGCACAGATACGCAGTATTTT.

This chain connects TRBV10-1 to TRBJ2-7, with a weak D call TRBD1 (5 bases). The V gene lost 5 bases and the J gene lost 3 bases, with 8 bases spanning the gap. CDR1 is WNHNN and CDR2 is SYGVQD in the germline V gene (reference sequence). This CDR3 is 12 amino acids long. The CDR3 protein is CASSLTGYEQYF. CDR3 nucleotides: TGCGCCAGCAGTTTAACAGGCTACGAGCAGTACTTC.

This clone was recorded only once. The rearrangement uses TRBV28 and TRBJ2-2; 7 bases match TRBD2. Germline-derived CDR1 and CDR2 are MDHEN and SYDVKM. This CDR3 is built from 15 residues. The V segment lost 5 bases and the J segment 6 bases; nucleotides outside the gene matches: 9. CDR3 bases: TGTGCCAGCAGTGGGAGGGCCGGTTTGGCCGGGGAGCTGTTTTTT. Its translation: CASSGRAGLAGELFF.

The V gene is TRBV9, the J gene TRBJ2-3; D perhaps matches TRBD1 (5 bases). There are 14 residues in the CDR3. Germline V gene lookup returns CDR1 SGDLS and CDR2 YYNGEE. Trimming took 2 bases from V and 2 from J, leaving 9 bases between them. CDR3 protein: CASSVGAHTDTQYF. CDR3 sequence (DNA): TGTGCCAGCAGCGTTGGGGCTCACACAGATACGCAGTATTTT. Based on the CDR3 plus reference TRBV9 and TRBJ2-3, the full variable domain is DSGVTQTPKHLITATGQRVTLRCSPRSGDLSVYWYQQSLDQGLQFLIQYYNGEERAKGNILERFSAQQFPDLHSELNLSSLELGDSALYFCASSVGAHTDTQYFGPGTRLTVL.

Comment on this clone: The junction differs from germline at one of its ends, possibly a read error. This rearrangement joins TRBV7-7 to TRBJ2-7, with 7 nucleotides matching TRBD2. The CDR3 covers 16 residues. Germline CDR1 and CDR2: SSHAT and FNYEAQ (reference sequence). CDR3 region: CASSLGEGLVPYEQYF. CDR3 nucleotide sequence: TGTGCTAGCAGCTTAGGGGAGGGGTTGGTCCCCTACGAGCAGTACTTC. The full variable domain, completed using reference TRBV7-7 and TRBJ2-7, is GAGVSQSPRYKVTKRGQDVTLRCDPISSHATLYWYQQALGQGPEFLTYFNYEAQPDKSGLPSDRFSAERPEGSISTLTIQRTEQRDSAMYRCASSLGEGLVPYEQYFGPGTRLTVT.

J is TRBJ1-6 and V is TRBV19, with a tentative D call TRBD1 (5 bases). Trimming stripped 3 bases from V and 14 bases from J, with 32 bases between. The CDR3 has 19 residues. The germline V gene encodes CDR1 LNHDA and CDR2 SQIVND (reference sequence). CDR3 sequence (DNA): TGTGCCAGTAGTATGTCGTTTCCAGGGCTTACCTTTTGGCCACAATCCCTCCACTTT. Its translation is CASSMSFPGLTFWPQSLHF.

The chain couples TRBV15 to TRBJ1-1; D gene ambiguous. Germline-derived CDR1 and CDR2 are LNHNV and YYDKDF (reference sequence). The CDR3 runs 14 residues. V was clipped by 1 base and J by 1 base, with 7 bases between them. CDR3 bases: TGTGCCACCAGCAGAGGCGGGAGGAACACTGAAGCTTTCTTT. It encodes CATSRGGRNTEAFF. The entire variable domain, with the rest obtained from reference TRBV15 and TRBJ1-1, is as follows: DAMVIQNPRYQVTQFGKPVTLSCSQTLNHNVMYWYQQKSSQAPKLLFHYYDKDFNNEADTPDNFQSRRPNTSFCFLDIRSPGLGDTAMYLCATSRGGRNTEAFFGQGTRLTVV.

The chain recombines TRBV4-1 with TRBJ2-7; a weak D match, TRBD2 (5 bases). Germline CDR1 is MGHRA and CDR2 is YSYEKL. The CDR3 runs to 14 residues. The V end lost 1 base, the J end lost 2 bases, and 9 bases lay between the germline ends. As DNA, the CDR3 is TGCGCCAGCAGCCAAGCGCCGGGGACCTACGAGCAGTACTTC. It is translated as CASSQAPGTYEQYF.

The rearrangement uses TRBV7-8 and TRBJ1-2; TRBD1 aligns across 7 bases. Germline V gene sequence: CDR1 SGHVS, CDR2 FQNEAQ. J lost 6 bases, V lost 5 bases, and 3 bases had no gene match. This CDR3 spans 12 amino acids. CDR3 region: CASSPGTDGYTF. The CDR3 bases are TGTGCCAGCAGCCCGGGGACAGATGGCTACACCTTC.

V and J are TRBV3-1 (or the pseudogene TRBV3-2) and TRBJ2-2, with 10 bases identical to TRBD2. The ends lost 4 bases at V and 5 bases at J; junction bases unmatched: 13. This CDR3 has 18 residues. Germline assignment: CDR1 LGHDT and CDR2 YNNKEL (reference sequence). The CDR3 loop reads CASSPSFSGRARTGELFF. CDR3 bases: TGTGCCAGCAGCCCCTCGTTCAGCGGGAGGGCGCGGACCGGGGAGCTGTTTTTT.

The chain carries TRBV18 and TRBJ2-7; 7 bases map to TRBD1. Losses at the gene ends were 2 bases for V and 2 bases for J; bases not matched to a gene: 0. The germline CDR1 and CDR2 sequences are KGHSH and LQKENI. The CDR3 spans 13 residues. The CDR3 DNA reads TGTGCCAGCTCACCAGGGACAGCCTACGAGCAGTACTTC. The encoded protein is CASSPGTAYEQYF.

The chain joins TRBV5-4 to TRBJ2-1; 12 nucleotides align to TRBD2. After removal of 3 bases from V and 12 bases from J, the junction contained 10 bases not matched to a gene. From germline, CDR1 is SGHNT and CDR2 YYREEE (reference sequence). The CDR3 is made up of 15 amino acids. In DNA, the CDR3 is TGTGCCAGCAGCTGGGCGCTAGCGGGGGGGCGAGGGCAGTTCTTC. As protein: CASSWALAGGRGQFF.

This clone was seen a single time. The gene calls are TRBV6-2 or TRBV6-3 and TRBJ1-1; D might be TRBD1 (6 bases). Trimming took 3 bases from V and 2 from J, leaving 19 bases between them. CDR1 and CDR2 from the germline V gene are MNHEY and SVGEGT. This CDR3 has 17 amino acids. The CDR3 sequence is CASSYNSVGHSNTEAFF. The DNA for the CDR3 is TGTGCCAGCAGTTATAATTCTGTGGGACATTCAAACACTGAAGCTTTCTTT.

This clone has just one count. The chain combines TRBV12-3 or TRBV12-4 with TRBJ1-1; tentatively, D is TRBD1 (5 bases). V lost 6 bases and J lost 6, with 5 bases in between. The CDR3 has 10 residues. The CDR3 DNA follows: TGTGCCAGCAGGGGGCCTGAAGCTTTCTTT. Protein product: CASRGPEAFF.

This clone was observed at least ten times. V gene TRBV21-1 combines with J gene TRBJ1-2. TRBV21-1 constitutes a pseudogene. There are 12 residues in the CDR3. In DNA form, the CDR3 reads TGTGCCAGCGACCGCCGGAGGTGGGGCTACACCTTC. This translates into CASDRRRWGYTF.